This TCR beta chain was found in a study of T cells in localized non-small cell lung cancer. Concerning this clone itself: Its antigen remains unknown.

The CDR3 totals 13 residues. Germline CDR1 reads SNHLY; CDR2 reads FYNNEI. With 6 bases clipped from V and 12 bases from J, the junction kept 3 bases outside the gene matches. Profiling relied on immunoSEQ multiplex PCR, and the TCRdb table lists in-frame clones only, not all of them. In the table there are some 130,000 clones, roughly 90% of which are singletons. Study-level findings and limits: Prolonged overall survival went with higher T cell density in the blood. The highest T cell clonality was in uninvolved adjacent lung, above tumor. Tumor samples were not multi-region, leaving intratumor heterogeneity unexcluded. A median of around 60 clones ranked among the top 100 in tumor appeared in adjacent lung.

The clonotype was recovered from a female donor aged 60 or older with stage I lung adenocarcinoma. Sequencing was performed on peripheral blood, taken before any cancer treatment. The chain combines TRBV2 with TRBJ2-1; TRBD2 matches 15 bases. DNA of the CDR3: TGTGCCAGCAGGGGACTAGCGGGGGGCATGCAGTTCTTC. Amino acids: CASRGLAGGMQFF.